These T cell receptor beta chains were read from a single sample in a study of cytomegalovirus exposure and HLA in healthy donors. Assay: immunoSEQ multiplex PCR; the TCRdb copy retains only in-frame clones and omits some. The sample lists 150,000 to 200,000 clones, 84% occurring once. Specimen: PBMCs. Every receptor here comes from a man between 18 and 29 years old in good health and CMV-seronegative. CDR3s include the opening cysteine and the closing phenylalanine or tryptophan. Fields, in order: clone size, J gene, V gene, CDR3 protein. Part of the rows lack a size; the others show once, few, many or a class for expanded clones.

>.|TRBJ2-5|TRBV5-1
CASSPPGGQETQYF
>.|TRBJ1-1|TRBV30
CAWSHFGGTEAFF
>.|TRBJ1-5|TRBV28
CASSLLVRNQPQHF
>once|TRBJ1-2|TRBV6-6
CVSFGPGGDGYTF
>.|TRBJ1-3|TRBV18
CASSSRAQTESSGNTIYF
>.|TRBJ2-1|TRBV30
CAWSHPRTSGYNEQFF
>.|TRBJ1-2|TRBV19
CASSSHGTGYGYTF
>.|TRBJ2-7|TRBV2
CASSEIVGYEQYF
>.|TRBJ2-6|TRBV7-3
CASSLIASSGANVLTF
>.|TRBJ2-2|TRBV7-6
CASSLEFPGGSGDTGELFF
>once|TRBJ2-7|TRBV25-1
CASNGKASYEQYF
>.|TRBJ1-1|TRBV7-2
CASSKQGMNTEAFF
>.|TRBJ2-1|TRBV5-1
CASSLVAGINNEQFF
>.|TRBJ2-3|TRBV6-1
CASSDPRTSGRDTQYF
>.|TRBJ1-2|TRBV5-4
CASSLETGEGYTF
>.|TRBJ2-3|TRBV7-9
CSSSIGTSGNADTQYF
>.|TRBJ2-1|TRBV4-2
CASSQELAPYNEQFF
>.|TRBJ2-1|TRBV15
CATTTGGEGYNEQFF
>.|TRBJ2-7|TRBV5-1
CASSLGRDRDYEQYF
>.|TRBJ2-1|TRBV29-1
CSVGGLAVYNEQFF
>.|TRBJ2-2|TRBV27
CASSLQGAGELFF
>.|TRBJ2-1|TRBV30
CAWSVRRGAAYNEQFF
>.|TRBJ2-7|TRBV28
CASSSSSYEQYF
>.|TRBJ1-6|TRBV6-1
CASIDSSYNSPLHF
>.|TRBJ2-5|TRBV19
CASSIRGETQYF
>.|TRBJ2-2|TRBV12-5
CASGPYWDRENTGELFF
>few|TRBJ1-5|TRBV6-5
CASSYSTGGQPQHF
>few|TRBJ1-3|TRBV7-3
CASSPGGNTIYF
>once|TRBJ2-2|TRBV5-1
CASSLVGQGAPTGELFF
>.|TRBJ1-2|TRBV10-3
CAIRRREMYTF
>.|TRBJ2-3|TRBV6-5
CASSFGGRWDTQYF
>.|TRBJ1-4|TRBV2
CASIQGGEKLFF
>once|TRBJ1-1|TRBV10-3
CAISGGYTEAFF
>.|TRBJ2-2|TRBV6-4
CASSDGPGGPGELFF
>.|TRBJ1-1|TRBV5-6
CASSLAAGTGSSNTEAFF
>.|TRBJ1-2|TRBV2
CASSGPDTRRTNYGYTF
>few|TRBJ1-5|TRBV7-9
CASSLGGGPSNQPQHF
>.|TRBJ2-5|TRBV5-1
CASIATSGRARETQYF
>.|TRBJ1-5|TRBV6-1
CASTHGTASNQPQHF
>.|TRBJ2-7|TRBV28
CASSLGTDTGSSYEQYF
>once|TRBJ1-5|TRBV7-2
CASSPEGNQPQHF
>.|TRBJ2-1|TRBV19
CASSIGQGNEQFF
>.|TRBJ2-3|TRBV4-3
CASSLDRTDTQYF
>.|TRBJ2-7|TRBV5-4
CASSLVLASDSYEQYF
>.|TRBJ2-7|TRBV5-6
CASTYYRDRTYEQYF
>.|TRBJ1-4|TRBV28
CASSKMFGGNEKLFF
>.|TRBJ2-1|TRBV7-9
CASSRGGANEQFF
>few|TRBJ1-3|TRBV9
CASSLPPGNTIYF
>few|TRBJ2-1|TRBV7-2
CASSTRTSGMHNEQFF
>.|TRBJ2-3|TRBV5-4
CASSLGFSVSTDTQYF
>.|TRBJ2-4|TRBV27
CASSPLMRGRIAKNIQYF
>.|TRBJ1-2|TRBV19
CASRPPQTGYGYTF
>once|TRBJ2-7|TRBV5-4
CASSLERGGRYEQYF